This TCR beta chain was found in a study of CD8 T cells in Susac syndrome. Germline V lookup: CDR1 SNHLY, CDR2 FYNNEI. The CDR3 sequence is 12 residues long. Trimming removed 3 bases at V and 4 bases at J, with 7 bases between. RNA was extracted with the RNeasy kit, and a quantity of about 0.45 to 1 ug was reverse transcribed using random hexamers. It was immunoSEQ multiplex PCR that amplified TCR beta CDR3 across 54 Vbeta and 13 Jbeta. MiXCR was run by TCRdb on the immunoSEQ multiplex PCR reads, yielding one entry per CDR3 protein. The sample shows 100,000 to 150,000 distinct CDR3 sequences, 90% to 95% of them seen only once. The authors carried out high-throughput sequencing of TCR beta. They applied it to CD8+ and CD4+ T cells obtained from blood.

The source of this sequence is a human donor with Susac syndrome. Sequencing was performed on CD8+ T cells from PBMCs. The rearrangement uses TRBV2 and TRBJ2-7; D not certain. CDR3 in DNA: TGTGCCAGCAGTGACGAAACTTACGAGCAGTACTTC. Encoded protein: CASSDETYEQYF. Supplemented by reference TRBV2 and TRBJ2-7, the full variable domain reads EPEVTQTPSHQVTQMGQEVILRCVPISNHLYFYWYRQILGQKVEFLVSFYNNEISEKSEIFDDQFSVERPDGSNFTLKIRSTKLEDSAMYFCASSDETYEQYFGPGTRLTVT.